This TCR beta chain was sequenced for a study of identical twins. This clonotype was seen more than once but under ten times. From germline, CDR1 is KGHSY and CDR2 FQNENV. The V segment lost 3 bases and the J segment 16 bases; nucleotides outside the gene matches: 4. CDR3 length: 11 amino acids. Unique molecular identifiers were present on the cDNA, and a universal primer site came from template switching. TCRdb fed the 5' RACE reads into MiXCR, producing one record per CDR3 protein. The sample contains 350,000 or so distinct CDR3 sequences, roughly 9% of which appear only once. Sequencing was carried out using naive T cells sorted from blood. This chain uses TRBV16 with TRBJ2-1; TRBD2 matches at 9 bases. The receptor was isolated from a woman aged 45 to 65 in good health. The CDR3 sequence: CASSQGLALFF. The CDR3 coding sequence is TGTGCCAGCAGCCAGGGACTAGCACTTTTCTTC.